This TCR beta chain was sequenced for a study of blood T cell repertoires in COVID-19. Study-wide background: Samples came from the United States, Italy and Spain, spanning acute and convalescent COVID-19. Sample material is recorded as cDNA or gDNA derived from T cells, B-cell-depleted T cells, or PBMCs.

Germline V gives CDR1 MDHEN, CDR2 SYDVKM. The CDR3 consists of 14 residues. V was pared by 1 base and J by 6 bases, with 10 bases between. The authors' processing: Amplification with reference gene primers provided the estimates of nucleated cell counts. Sequenced by immunoSEQ multiplex PCR; TCRdb stores in-frame clones only, minus some. Clone size and the V and J calls come from that table; the DNA yielded D and trimming. The sample yields roughly 250,000 clones, 87% seen once. The study assigned cohorts using participant-reported clinical history. The specimen was PBMCs or T cells enriched from blood (not recorded which). This TCR was sampled from a woman in her thirties with acute COVID-19. The chain is built from TRBV28 and TRBJ1-5, with TRBD1 as a possible D gene (5 bases). DNA of the CDR3: TGTGCCAGCAGTTTATCAGGGCATCGTCAGCCCCAGCATTTT. Its translation is CASSLSGHRQPQHF.